Sequencing of this T cell receptor (beta chain) was carried out in a study of T cells after posttransplantation cyclophosphamide. Findings of the study overall: Tissue-infiltrating T cells from skin or gut overlapped little with blood T cells. Later blood repertoires were often dominated by clones from the donor CD8+ memory compartment.

Some clones are missing from TCRdb's copy, which holds only in-frame ones; the method was immunoSEQ multiplex PCR. The sample lists under 50,000 clones, 90% occurring once. Cyclophosphamide on days +3 and +4 followed busulfan-fludarabine conditioning and a marrow graft. For this clone: What it recognizes is unknown.

Trimming took 4 bases from V and 4 from J; bases not matched to a gene: 8. The CDR3 spans 16 residues. Germline CDR1 SGHNT, CDR2 YENEEA. The rearrangement uses TRBV11-3 and TRBJ2-1, with TRBD1 matching over 9 bases. This clonotype was sampled from a male patient between 55 and 70 years old who received an allogeneic stem cell transplant from a related donor and was CMV-positive. Certain T cells may be donor cells from the graft. The specimen comprised PBMCs, sampled 60 to 65 days after allogeneic stem cell transplant with posttransplant cyclophosphamide. CDR3 region: CASSSDRGESYNEQFF. CDR3 DNA sequence: TGTGCCAGCAGCTCGGACAGGGGCGAATCTTACAATGAGCAGTTCTTC.